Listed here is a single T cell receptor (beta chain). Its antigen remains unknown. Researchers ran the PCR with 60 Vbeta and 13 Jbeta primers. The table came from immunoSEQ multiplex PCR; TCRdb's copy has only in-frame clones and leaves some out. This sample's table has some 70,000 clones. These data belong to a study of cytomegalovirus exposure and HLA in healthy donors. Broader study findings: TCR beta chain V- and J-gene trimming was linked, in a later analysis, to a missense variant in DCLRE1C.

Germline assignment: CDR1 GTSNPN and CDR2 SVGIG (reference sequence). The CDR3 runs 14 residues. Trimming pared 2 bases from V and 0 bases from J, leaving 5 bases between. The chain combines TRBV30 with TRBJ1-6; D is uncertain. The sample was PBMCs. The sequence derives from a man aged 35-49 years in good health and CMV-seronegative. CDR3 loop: CAWSLSSYNSPLHF. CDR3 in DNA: TGTGCCTGGAGTCTGAGCTCCTATAATTCACCCCTCCACTTT.